The text below deals with one T cell receptor beta chain. Its antigen remains unidentified. The limits of the CDR3 on the DNA are not certain, so only TCRdb's listed CDR3 is given. A single run covered 15-18 subjects with over 200 million TCR-beta sequences. Via MiXCR, TCRdb re-called the 5' RACE reads, giving one row per CDR3 protein. The sample includes 18,000 or so distinct CDR3 sequences, under 35% of them seen just once. This entry is derived from a study of neurological immune-mediated disorders. Inclusive of both ends, the CDR3 amounts to 22 amino acids. CDR1 is SEHNR and CDR2 is FQNEAQ in the germline V gene (reference sequence). PBMCs stored at -80 C, numbering 2 million, were the origin of the unsorted libraries. General study results and limits: Patients with HTLV-1-associated myelopathy had the highest level of TCR clonal expansion, whereas patients with multiple sclerosis had the lowest level, falling beneath the level found in healthy controls.

The receptor was derived from a man aged 45-65 years with HTLV-1-associated myelopathy (HAM/TSP). V usage is TRBV7-9 and J usage is TRBJ1-1. The source material was PBMCs. The CDR3 sequence is CASIQDRALEQYFGPGATEAFF.